A selection of T cell receptor beta chains follows, all from one sample in a study of shared clonotypes between healthy human individuals. Assay used: immunoSEQ multiplex PCR; TCRdb lists only in-frame clones, some missing. Here the sample spans roughly 300,000 clones, about 73% being singletons. Specimen: memory CD4+ T cells sorted from blood. The receptor set was obtained from a man under 40 in good health. CDR3s include the opening cysteine and the closing phenylalanine or tryptophan.

CDR3 | V
CASSLEGGPYGYTF | TRBV5-1
CASSSMPTSGRVGSGELFF | TRBV7-3
CASSPTSGRLDEQYF | TRBV6-1
CASSSGDRQSGETQYF | TRBV5-1
CASSELGARGNTIYF | TRBV25-1
CASSRGYRDRNYEQYF | TRBV19
CASTENNRLAGSYNEQFF | TRBV7-9
CASSFFLTGVNEKLFF | TRBV28
CASSLTSKPFVGTQYF | TRBV5-1
CASSLVQGAYEQYF | TRBV7-8
CGTGSTDTQYF | TRBV19
CASSPPSGVENIQYF | TRBV18
CASKGSGLYNEQFF | TRBV6-5
CASSGGDQETQYF | TRBV19
CASSFMRSGGARYGYTF | TRBV5-6
CASSIPSGTYEQYF | TRBV19
CASSERITDTQYF | TRBV25-1
CASSTLAGDYYNEQFF | TRBV5-1
CASSLGRTKNNEQFF | TRBV7-2
CSVRTGGDEQYF | TRBV29-1
CAWSVNAGNTVYF | TRBV30
CASSLASGQDEQYF | TRBV7-9
CASSYLGTGELFF | TRBV7-3
CASNSGGRSSYEQYF | TRBV28
CASSHRGAHGYTF | TRBV13
CASSVGTGRFYEQYF | TRBV5-5
CASSQEGLAGYYEQYF | TRBV14
CASSYWEGGGYEQYF | TRBV6-6
CASSPGGGNEKLFF | TRBV18
CASSMRVAGEQYF | TRBV10-1
CASSLDSGGTDTQYF | TRBV7-2
CASSLGREETQYF | TRBV5-6
CASSSTGEANNEQFF | TRBV5-1
CATGQGNNQPQHF | TRBV6-1
CASSLHGNQQFF | TRBV7-9
CASSENPGPSNQPQHF | TRBV6-1
CASSLVGWASGRARNEQFF | TRBV11-2
CASSWGADSSYNEQFF | TRBV5-1
CASSQVDLGFTDTQYF | TRBV4-1
CATSGGTRVHQETQYF | TRBV15